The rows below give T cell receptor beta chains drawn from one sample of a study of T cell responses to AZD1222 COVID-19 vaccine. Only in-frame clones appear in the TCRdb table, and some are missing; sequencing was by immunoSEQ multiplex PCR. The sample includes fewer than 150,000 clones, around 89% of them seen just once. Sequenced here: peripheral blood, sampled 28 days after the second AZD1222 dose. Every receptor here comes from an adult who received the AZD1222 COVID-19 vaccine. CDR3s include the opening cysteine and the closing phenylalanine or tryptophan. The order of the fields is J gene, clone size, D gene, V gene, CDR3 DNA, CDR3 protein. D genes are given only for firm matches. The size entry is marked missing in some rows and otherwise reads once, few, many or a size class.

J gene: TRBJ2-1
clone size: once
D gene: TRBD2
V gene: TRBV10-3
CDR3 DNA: TGTGCCATCAGCCCTTGGACTAGCGGGGACTACAATGAGCAGTTCTTC
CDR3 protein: CAISPWTSGDYNEQFF

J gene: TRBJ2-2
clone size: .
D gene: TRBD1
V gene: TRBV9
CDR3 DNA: TGTGCCAGCAGCGTATGGGACAGAGACACCGGGGAGCTGTTTTTT
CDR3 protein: CASSVWDRDTGELFF

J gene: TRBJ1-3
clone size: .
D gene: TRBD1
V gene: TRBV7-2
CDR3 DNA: TGTGCCAGCAACAAGGGGGGGCCAGGGGGAAGTGACACCATATATTTT
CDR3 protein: CASNKGGPGGSDTIYF

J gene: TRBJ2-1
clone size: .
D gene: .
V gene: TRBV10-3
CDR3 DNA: TGTGCCATCAGTGAGACAACAGGGAGAGGGAATGAGCAGTTCTTC
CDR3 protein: CAISETTGRGNEQFF

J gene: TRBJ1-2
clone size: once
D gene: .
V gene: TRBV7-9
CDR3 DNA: TGTGCCAGCAGCTTAGGGGATTCTGCCGGCTACACCTTC
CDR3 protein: CASSLGDSAGYTF

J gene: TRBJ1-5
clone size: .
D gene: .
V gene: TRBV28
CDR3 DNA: TGTGCCAGCAGTTTTACAGGTACGACTCAGCCCCAGCATTTT
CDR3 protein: CASSFTGTTQPQHF

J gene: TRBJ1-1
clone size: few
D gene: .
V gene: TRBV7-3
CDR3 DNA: TGTGCCAGCAGCTTAACTACAGGGACAACGTCGAGTGCTTTCTTT
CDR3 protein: CASSLTTGTTSSAFF

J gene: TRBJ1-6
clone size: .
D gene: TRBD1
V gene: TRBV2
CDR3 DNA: TGTGCCAGCGGGGGGACAGGGGTAGAGTCACCCCTCCACTTT
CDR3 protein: CASGGTGVESPLHF

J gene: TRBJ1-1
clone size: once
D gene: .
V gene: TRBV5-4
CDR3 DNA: TGTGCCAGCAGCTCCCCAATTGGGACTGAAGCTTTCTTT
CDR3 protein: CASSSPIGTEAFF

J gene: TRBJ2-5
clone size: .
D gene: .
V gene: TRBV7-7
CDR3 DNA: TGTGCCAGCAGCGAAAGACTGTTTGGGCAAGAGACCCAGTACTTC
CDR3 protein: CASSERLFGQETQYF

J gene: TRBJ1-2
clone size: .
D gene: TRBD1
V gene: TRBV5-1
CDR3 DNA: TGCGCCAGCAGCCCTGGGGGACAGAACTATGGCTACACCTTC
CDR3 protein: CASSPGGQNYGYTF

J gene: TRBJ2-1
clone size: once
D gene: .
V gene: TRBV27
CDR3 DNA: TGTGCCAGCAGTTTAGCGTCCTACAATGAGCAGTTCTTC
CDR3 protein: CASSLASYNEQFF

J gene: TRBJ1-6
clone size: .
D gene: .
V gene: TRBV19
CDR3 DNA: TGTGCCAGTAGTAGGCAGGGGATAGATTCACCCCTCCACTTT
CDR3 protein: CASSRQGIDSPLHF

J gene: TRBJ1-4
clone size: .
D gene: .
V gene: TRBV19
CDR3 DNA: TGTGCCAGTAGCCAACAGGGTGGCAATGAAAAACTGTTTTTT
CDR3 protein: CASSQQGGNEKLFF

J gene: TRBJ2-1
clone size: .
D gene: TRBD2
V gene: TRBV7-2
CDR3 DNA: TGTGCCAGCAGACCCCCGGGACTAGCTGGCAATGAGCAGTTCTTC
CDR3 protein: CASRPPGLAGNEQFF

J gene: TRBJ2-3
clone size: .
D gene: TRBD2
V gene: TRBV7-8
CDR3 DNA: TGTGCCAGCAGCTCGACTAGCGCAGATACGCAGTATTTT
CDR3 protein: CASSSTSADTQYF

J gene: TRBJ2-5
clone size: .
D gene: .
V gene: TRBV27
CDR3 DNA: TGTGCCAGCAGTTTGCGCATCCCGACTAGGCTCGTGGAGACCCAGTACTTC
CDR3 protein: CASSLRIPTRLVETQYF

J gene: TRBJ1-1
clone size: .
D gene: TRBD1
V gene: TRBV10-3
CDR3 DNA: TGTGCCATCGGGACAGGGTTAAGTACGGACACTGAAGCTTTCTTT
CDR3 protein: CAIGTGLSTDTEAFF

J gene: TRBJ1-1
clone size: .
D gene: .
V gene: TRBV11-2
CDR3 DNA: TGTGCCAGCAGCTTAGGGGCACGGATTTATGAAGCTTTCTTT
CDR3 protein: CASSLGARIYEAFF

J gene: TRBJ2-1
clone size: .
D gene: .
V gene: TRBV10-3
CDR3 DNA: TGTGCCATACGACCCTTTGGGGCGGCTTACAATGAGCAGTTCTTC
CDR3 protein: CAIRPFGAAYNEQFF

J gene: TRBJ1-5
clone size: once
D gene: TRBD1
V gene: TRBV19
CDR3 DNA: TGTGCCAGTATGCAGGGGGGTAGGCAGCCCCAGCATTTT
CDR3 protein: CASMQGGRQPQHF

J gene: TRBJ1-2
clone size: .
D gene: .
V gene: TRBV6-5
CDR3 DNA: TGTGCCAGCAGTTACTCGATGGGGGGCGATGACTATGGCTACACCTTC
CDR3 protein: CASSYSMGGDDYGYTF

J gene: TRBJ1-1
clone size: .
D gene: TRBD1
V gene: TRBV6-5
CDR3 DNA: TGTGCCAGCAGAGACAGGGACAGGGGGAACACTGAAGCTTTCTTT
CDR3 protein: CASRDRDRGNTEAFF

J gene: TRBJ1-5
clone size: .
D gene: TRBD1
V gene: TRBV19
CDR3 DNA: TGTGCCAGTAGTATTGGCGGGACAGGGGGCTCGGTCCAGCCCCAGCATTTT
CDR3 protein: CASSIGGTGGSVQPQHF

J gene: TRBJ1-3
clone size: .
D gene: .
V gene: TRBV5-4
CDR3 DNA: TGTGCCAGCAGCCATACAGATTCTGGAAACACCATATATTTT
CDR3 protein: CASSHTDSGNTIYF

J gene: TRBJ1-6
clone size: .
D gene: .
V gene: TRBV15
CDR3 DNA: TGTGCCACCAGCAGGGAGTGGGCGATAAGCTCCTATAATTCACCCCTCCACTTT
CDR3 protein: CATSREWAISSYNSPLHF

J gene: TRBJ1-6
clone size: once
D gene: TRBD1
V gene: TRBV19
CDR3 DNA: TGTGCCAGTAGTACAATCACAGGGGAGGGTTCACCCCTCCACTTT
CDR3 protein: CASSTITGEGSPLHF

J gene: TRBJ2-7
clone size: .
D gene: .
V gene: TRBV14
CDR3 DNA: TGTGCCAGCAGCCGGGACATATACGAGCAGTACTTC
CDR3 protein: CASSRDIYEQYF

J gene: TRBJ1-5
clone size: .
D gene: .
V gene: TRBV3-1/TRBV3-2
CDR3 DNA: TGTGCCAGCAGCCTAAGGCGTGGTAACAATCAGCCCCAGCATTTT
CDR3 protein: CASSLRRGNNQPQHF

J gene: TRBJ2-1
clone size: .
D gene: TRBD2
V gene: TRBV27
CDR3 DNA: TGTGCCACCTCCCCCGGTGCGGGGGGGCTCAATGAGCAGTTCTTC
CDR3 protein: CATSPGAGGLNEQFF

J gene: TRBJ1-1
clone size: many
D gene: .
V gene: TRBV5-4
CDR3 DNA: TGTGCCAGCAGCAGCGCGGGGGGCGCAGAGAACACTGAAGCTTTCTTT
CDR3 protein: CASSSAGGAENTEAFF

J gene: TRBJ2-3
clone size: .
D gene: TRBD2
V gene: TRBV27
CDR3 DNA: TGTGCCAGCAGTCTCTACTGGACTAGCGGCACAGATACGCAGTATTTT
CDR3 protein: CASSLYWTSGTDTQYF

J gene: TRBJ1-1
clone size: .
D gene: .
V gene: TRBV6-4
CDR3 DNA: TGTGCCAGCAGAGGGTCGGCGGCGAACACTGAAGCTTTCTTT
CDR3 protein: CASRGSAANTEAFF

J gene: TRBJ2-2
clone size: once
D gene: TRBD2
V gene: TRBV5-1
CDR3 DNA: TGCGCCAGCAGCACTAGCGGGGGCTCGAACACCGGGGAGCTGTTTTTT
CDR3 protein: CASSTSGGSNTGELFF

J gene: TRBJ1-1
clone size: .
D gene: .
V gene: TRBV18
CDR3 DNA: TGTGCCACCAAACTGGGTGGGAGCAGCACTGAAGCTTTCTTT
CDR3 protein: CATKLGGSSTEAFF

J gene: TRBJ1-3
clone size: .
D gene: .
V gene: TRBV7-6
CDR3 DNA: TGTGCCAGCAGCTTAGTACAGGGCCCTGGAAACACCATATATTTT
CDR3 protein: CASSLVQGPGNTIYF

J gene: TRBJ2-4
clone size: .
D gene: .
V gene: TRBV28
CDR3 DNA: TGTGCCAGCAGTTCCCCCCTGGCCAAAAACATTCAGTACTTC
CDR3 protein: CASSSPLAKNIQYF

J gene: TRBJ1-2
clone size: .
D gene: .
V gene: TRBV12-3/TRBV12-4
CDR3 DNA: TGTGCCAGCAATTACGGACAGATCTATGGCTACACCTTC
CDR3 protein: CASNYGQIYGYTF

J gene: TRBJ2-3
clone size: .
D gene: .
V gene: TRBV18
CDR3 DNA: TGTGCCAGCTCGATCGCGGATACGCAGTATTTT
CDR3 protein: CASSIADTQYF

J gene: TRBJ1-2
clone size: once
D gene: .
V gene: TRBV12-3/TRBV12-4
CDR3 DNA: TGTGCCAGCAGTTTTAAGGGTTACTATGGCTACACCTTC
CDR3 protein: CASSFKGYYGYTF

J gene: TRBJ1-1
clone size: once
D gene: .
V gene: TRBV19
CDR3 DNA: TGTGCCAGTAGTAGGGGCAGGCCCCTAAACACTGAAGCTTTCTTT
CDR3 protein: CASSRGRPLNTEAFF

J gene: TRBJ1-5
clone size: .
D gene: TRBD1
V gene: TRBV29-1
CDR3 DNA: TGCAGCGTAGCTCAGACAGGGAGAAATCAGCCCCAGCATTTT
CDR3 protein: CSVAQTGRNQPQHF

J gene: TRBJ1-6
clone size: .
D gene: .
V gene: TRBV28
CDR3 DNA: TGTGCCAGCAGTATCGGAGGGGATAATTCACCCCTCCACTTT
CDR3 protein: CASSIGGDNSPLHF

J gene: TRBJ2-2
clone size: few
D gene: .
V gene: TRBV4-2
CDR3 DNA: TGTGCCAGCAGCGTTCATGCAGGGGGACTGGCCGGGGAGCTGTTTTTT
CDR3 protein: CASSVHAGGLAGELFF

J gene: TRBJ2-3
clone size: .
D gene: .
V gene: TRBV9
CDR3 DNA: TGTGCCAGCAGCGTAGGGGACTCGGCCACAGATACGCAGTATTTT
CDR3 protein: CASSVGDSATDTQYF

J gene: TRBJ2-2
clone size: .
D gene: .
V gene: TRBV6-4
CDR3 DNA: TGTGCCAGCGCACATGCGAACACCGGGGAGCTGTTTTTT
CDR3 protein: CASAHANTGELFF

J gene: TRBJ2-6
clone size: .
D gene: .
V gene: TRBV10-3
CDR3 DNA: TGTGCCATCAGTGACCCCGTAGGCTCTGGGGCCAACGTCCTGACTTTC
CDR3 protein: CAISDPVGSGANVLTF

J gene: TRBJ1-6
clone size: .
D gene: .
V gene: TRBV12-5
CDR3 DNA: TGTGCTAGTGGTACGGGGATGGGGAATTCACCCCTCCACTTT
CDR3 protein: CASGTGMGNSPLHF

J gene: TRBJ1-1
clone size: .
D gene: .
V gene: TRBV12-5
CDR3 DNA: TGTGCTAGTGGTTTGGTACCTGGGTACACTGAAGCTTTCTTT
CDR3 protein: CASGLVPGYTEAFF